Below, 10 T cell receptor delta chains from the same sample are listed, as sequenced in a study of γδ T cells in repeated Plasmodium falciparum infection. Flow sorting of PBMC yielded separate Vgamma9/Vdelta2+ and Vdelta2-negative gammadelta T cell populations for bulk repertoire analysis. TCRdb called clones from the multiplex PCR reads again using CATT. This sample has approximately 93,000 delta-chain clones; approximately 1% occur once, and the top ten carry roughly 9.9%. Sequencing used gamma-delta T cells from blood. These receptor sequences come from a pool of human donors (malaria-infected and uninfected, not separated).

Comment on this clone: This DNA's translation and the protein TCRdb lists, from a much larger clone, do not match at residue 15, likely due to a read error; the protein shown is translated from the DNA. The chain carries TRDV1 and TRDJ1; the match to TRDD3 covers 8 bases. Since TCRdb gives no J gene, matching the DNA to germline was used here to assign it. The germline CDR1 and CDR2 sequences are TSWWSYY and QGS. The CDR3 covers 18 residues. The CDR3 spells CALGERGAGILGTDRLIF. In nucleotides, the CDR3 is TGTGCTCTTGGGGAACGTGGAGCGGGGATACTGGGTACCGATAGACTCATCTTT.

About this clone: TCRdb assigns this DNA the protein of a much larger clone, which departs from its translation at residue 16; this likely reflects a read error, and the protein shown comes from translating the DNA. No J gene was assigned, while the V gene was called as TRDV2; the DNA was not used to check the table's D call, TRDD3. This CDR3 has 17 amino acids. CDR1 is GEAIGNYY, CDR2 EKD, per germline. CDR3 sequence reads: CACDTAPSGGYTDKLTF. In DNA, the CDR3 is TGTGCCTGTGACACCGCACCGTCAGGGGGTTACACCGATAAACTCACCTTT.

This clone was counted between two and nine times. A read error is the likely source, as a far larger clone sits one nucleotide away. Within the sample, other DNA sequences also encode this same CDR3. The CDR3 spells CALGEFLRGSVLGDTRGDKLIF. DNA of the CDR3: TGTGCTCTTGGGGAATTTCTACGGGGATCTGTACTGGGGGATACACGTGGCGATAAACTCATCTTT. The chain recombines TRDV1 with TRDJ1; 12 bases match TRDD3. The J gene, left out of TCRdb, was set here by checking the DNA against germline. The CDR3 is made up of 22 amino acids. Germline trimming cut 2 bases from V and 4 bases from J; bases unmatched to any gene: 23. Germline V gene lookup returns CDR1 TSWWSYY and CDR2 QGS.

With respect to this clone: The likely explanation is a read error, given a far larger clone one base away. Within the sample, other DNA sequences also encode this same CDR3. The chain joins TRDV2 to TRDJ4; 11 nucleotides line up with TRDD3. Assignment of the J gene here rests on matching the DNA to germline, because TCRdb gives none. The CDR3 loop spans 18 amino acids. V lost 0 bases to trimming and J lost 5 bases; unmatched junction nucleotides: 16. The germline V gene has CDR1 GEAIGNYY and CDR2 EKD. For the CDR3, the DNA is TGTGCCTGTGACACCGTCGGTGGGGGATACGCATACGAAGGGCCCCTGATCTTT. Translating gives CACDTVGGGYAYEGPLIF.

This clone was picked up a small number of times. With only one base between it and a far larger clone, this is likely a read error. Within the sample, other DNA sequences also encode this same CDR3. The CDR3 protein is CACDPRTGGDTDKLIF. CDR3 sequence (DNA): TGTGCCTGTGACCCACGTACTGGGGGGGACACCGACAAACTCATCTTT. V is TRDV2 and J is TRDJ1; 8 nucleotides line up with TRDD3. Matching the DNA to germline supplied the J gene, which TCRdb does not give. Germline V gene sequence: CDR1 GEAIGNYY, CDR2 EKD. The CDR3 sequence is 16 residues long.

To note about this clone: This likely stems from a read error, as it lies one base from a far larger clone. Other DNA sequences in this sample translate to the same CDR3. This chain links TRDV2 with TRDJ1; 9 nucleotides align to TRDD3. Germline matching of the DNA provided the J gene here, since TCRdb leaves it blank. J lost 8 bases, V lost 3 bases, and 15 bases had no gene match. The germline gives CDR1 GEAIGNYY, CDR2 EKD. CDR3 length: 16 residues. The CDR3, as DNA: TGTGCCTGTGACGGACTGGGGGACACACCGAGGGGGAAACTCATCTTT. This codes for CACDGLGDTPRGKLIF.

This clone is labeled as medium-sized. The sample carries other DNA sequences with the same CDR3. J is TRDJ1 and V is TRDV2; D possibly corresponds to TRDD3 (6 bases). Germline V gene data show CDR1 as GEAIGNYY and CDR2 as EKD. CDR3 length: 11 residues. V was trimmed by 5 bases and J by 8 bases, leaving 11 bases between them. DNA of the CDR3: TGTGCCTGTGGACTGGGAGACAAACTCATCTTT. Protein product: CACGLGDKLIF.

This clone has more than one count but fewer than ten. The TCRdb record carries a much larger clone's protein, which differs from this DNA's translation at residue 4; a read error is the likely cause, and the protein listed here is the DNA translation. The V call is TRDV2, the J call TRDJ1, with D possibly being TRDD3 (5 bases). The J gene, left out of TCRdb, was set here by checking the DNA against germline. The CDR3 contains 18 residues. Germline V gene sequence: CDR1 GEAIGNYY, CDR2 EKD. The DNA for the CDR3 is TGTGCCTGTGGCACCGTCGCTACTGGTGGGACGTACACCGATAAACTCATCTTT. Protein: CACGTVATGGTYTDKLIF.

In its sample, this clone was seen a few times. TCRdb pairs this DNA with a much larger clone's protein that differs at residue 9, likely a read error; the protein shown was translated from the DNA. This sequence joins TRDV1 and TRDJ1; TRDD2 agrees at 9 bases. Here the J gene came from matching the DNA to germline, since TCRdb omits it. The CDR3 runs 31 residues. J was trimmed by 0 bases and V by 1 base; bases with no gene match: 48. Per germline, CDR1 TSWWSYY and CDR2 QGS. The CDR3, as DNA: TGTGCTCTTGGGGAACATCGGGGCCCCCTTCCTTCCTACCTCCACCCTTACCGACCCCTTTTGGTGAGGGGGTACACCGATAAACTCATCTTT. Translation gives CALGEHRGPLPSYLHPYRPLLVRGYTDKLIF.

This clone was seen a handful of times. The protein TCRdb gives is from a much larger clone and does not agree with this DNA's translation at residue 7, likely a read error; the protein shown here comes from the DNA. The chain couples TRDV2 to TRDJ3, with TRDD3 matching 9 bases. In the absence of a J gene in TCRdb, the DNA was matched to germline to assign it here. V lost 3 bases, J lost 2 bases, and 7 bases stayed unmatched. The CDR3 consists of 18 residues. Germline lookup yields CDR1 GEAIGNYY and CDR2 EKD. The chain's CDR3 is CACDSYRGIPWDTRQMFF. In DNA form, the CDR3 reads TGTGCCTGTGACTCGTACCGGGGGATACCCTGGGACACCCGACAGATGTTTTTC.